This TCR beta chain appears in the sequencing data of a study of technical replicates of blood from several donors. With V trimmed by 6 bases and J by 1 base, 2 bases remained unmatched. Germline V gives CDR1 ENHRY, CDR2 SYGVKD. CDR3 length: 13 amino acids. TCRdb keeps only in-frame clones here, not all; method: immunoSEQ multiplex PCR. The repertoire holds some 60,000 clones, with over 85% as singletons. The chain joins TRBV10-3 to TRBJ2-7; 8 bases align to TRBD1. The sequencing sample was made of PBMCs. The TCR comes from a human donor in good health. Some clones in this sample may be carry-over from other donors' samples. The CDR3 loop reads CAIRDRGSYEQYF. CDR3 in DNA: TGTGCCATCAGAGACAGGGGATCCTACGAGCAGTACTTC.